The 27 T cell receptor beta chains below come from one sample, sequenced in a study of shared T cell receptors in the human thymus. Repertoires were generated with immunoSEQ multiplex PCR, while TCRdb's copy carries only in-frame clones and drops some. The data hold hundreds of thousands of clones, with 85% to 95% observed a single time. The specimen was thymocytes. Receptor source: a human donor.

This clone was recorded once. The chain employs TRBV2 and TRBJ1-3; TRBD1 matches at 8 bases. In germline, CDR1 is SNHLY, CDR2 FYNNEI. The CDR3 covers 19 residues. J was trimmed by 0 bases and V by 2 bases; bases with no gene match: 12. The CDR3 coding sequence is TGTGCCAGCAGTGAAACCCCGAGGGAAGGACAGGGCTCTGGAAACACCATATATTTT. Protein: CASSETPREGQGSGNTIYF.

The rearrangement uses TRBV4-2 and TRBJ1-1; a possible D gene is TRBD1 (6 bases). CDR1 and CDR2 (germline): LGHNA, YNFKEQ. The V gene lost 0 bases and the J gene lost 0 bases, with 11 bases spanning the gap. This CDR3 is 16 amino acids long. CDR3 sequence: CASSQEPTGLNTEAFF. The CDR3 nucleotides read TGTGCCAGCAGCCAAGAACCCACAGGGCTGAACACTGAAGCTTTCTTT.

In nucleotides, the CDR3 is TGTGCCAGCAGCCCAATCTCTGGAAACACCATATATTTT. Translated, it gives CASSPISGNTIYF. The chain carries TRBV7-2 and TRBJ1-3, with unresolved D. The germline CDR1 and CDR2 sequences are SGHTA and FQGNSA. V lost 5 bases, J lost 0 bases, and 5 bases lay in between. This CDR3 is built from 13 residues. The full variable domain, in which reference TRBV7-2 and TRBJ1-3 provide the parts outside the CDR3, is GAGVSQSPSNKVTEKGKDVELRCDPISGHTALYWYRQSLGQGLEFLIYFQGNSAPDKSGLPSDRFSAERTGGSVSTLTIQRTQQEDSAVYLCASSPISGNTIYFGEGSWLTVV.

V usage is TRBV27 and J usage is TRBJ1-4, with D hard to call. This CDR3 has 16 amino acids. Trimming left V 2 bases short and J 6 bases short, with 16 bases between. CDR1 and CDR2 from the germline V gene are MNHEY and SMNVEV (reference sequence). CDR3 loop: CASSLRGWGGDEKLFF. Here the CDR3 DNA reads TGTGCCAGCAGTTTACGAGGGTGGGGAGGCGATGAAAAACTGTTTTTT.

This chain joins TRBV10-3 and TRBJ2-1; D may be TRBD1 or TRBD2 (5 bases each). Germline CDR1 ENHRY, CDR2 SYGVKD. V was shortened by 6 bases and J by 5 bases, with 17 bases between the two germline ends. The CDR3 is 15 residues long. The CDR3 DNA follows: TGTGCCATCAGGAGGGGAATCGACCCTAACAATGAGCAGTTCTTC. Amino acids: CAIRRGIDPNNEQFF.

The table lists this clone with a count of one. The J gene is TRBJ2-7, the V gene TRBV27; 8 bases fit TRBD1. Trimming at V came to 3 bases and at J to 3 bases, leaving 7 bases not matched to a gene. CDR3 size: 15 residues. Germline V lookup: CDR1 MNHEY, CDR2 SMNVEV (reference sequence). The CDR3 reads CASSFRTGSSYEQYF. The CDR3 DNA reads TGTGCCAGCAGTTTTAGGACAGGGTCTAGCTACGAGCAGTACTTC.

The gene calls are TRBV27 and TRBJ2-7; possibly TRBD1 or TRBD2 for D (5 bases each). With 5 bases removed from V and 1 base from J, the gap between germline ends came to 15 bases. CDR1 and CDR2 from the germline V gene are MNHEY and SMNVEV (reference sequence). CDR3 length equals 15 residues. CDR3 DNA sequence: TGTGCCAGCAGTAAGTTCCGGGACCCTTCCTACGAGCAGTACTTC. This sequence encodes CASSKFRDPSYEQYF.

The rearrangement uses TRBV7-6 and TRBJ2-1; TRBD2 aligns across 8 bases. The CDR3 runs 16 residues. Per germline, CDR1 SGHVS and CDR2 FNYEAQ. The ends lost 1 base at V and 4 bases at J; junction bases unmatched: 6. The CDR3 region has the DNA TGTGCCAGCAGCTTAGACGGGACTAGATTATACAATGAGCAGTTCTTC. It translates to CASSLDGTRLYNEQFF.

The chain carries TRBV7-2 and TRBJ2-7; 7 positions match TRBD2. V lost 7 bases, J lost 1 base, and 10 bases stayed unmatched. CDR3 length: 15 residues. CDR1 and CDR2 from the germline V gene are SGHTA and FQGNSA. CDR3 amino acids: CASISLSAGSYEQYF. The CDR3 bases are TGTGCCAGCATCTCACTCTCAGCGGGATCCTACGAGCAGTACTTC.

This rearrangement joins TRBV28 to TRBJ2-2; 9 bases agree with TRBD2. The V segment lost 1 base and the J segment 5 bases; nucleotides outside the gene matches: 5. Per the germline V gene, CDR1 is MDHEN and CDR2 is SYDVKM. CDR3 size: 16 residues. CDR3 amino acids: CASSLLAGEWTGELFF. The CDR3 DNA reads TGTGCCAGCAGTTTATTAGCGGGAGAATGGACCGGGGAGCTGTTTTTT.

CDR3 sequence: CASSDSGRCDEQFF. The CDR3 coding sequence is TGTGCCAGTAGTGATAGCGGGAGGTGTGATGAGCAGTTCTTC. The chain recombines TRBV19 with TRBJ2-1; 10 bases fit TRBD2. With 5 bases clipped from V and 8 bases from J, the junction kept 6 bases outside the gene matches. Germline V gene data show CDR1 as LNHDA and CDR2 as SQIVND (reference sequence). The CDR3 covers 14 residues.

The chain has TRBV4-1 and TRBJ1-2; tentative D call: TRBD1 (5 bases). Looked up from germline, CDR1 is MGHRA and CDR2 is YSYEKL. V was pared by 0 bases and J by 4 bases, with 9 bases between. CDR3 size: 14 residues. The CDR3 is CASSQERGPYGYTF. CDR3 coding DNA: TGCGCCAGCAGCCAAGAACGGGGACCCTATGGCTACACCTTC.

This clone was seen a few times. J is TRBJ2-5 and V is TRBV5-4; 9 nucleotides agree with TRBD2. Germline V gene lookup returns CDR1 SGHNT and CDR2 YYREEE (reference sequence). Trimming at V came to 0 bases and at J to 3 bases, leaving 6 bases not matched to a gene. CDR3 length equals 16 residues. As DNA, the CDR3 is TGTGCCAGCAGCTTGGTGGGCGGGAGGGAAGAAGAGACCCAGTACTTC. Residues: CASSLVGGREEETQYF.

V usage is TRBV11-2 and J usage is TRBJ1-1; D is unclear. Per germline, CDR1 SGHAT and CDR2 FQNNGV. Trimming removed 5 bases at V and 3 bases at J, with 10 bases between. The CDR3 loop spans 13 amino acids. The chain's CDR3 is CASSPGSYTEAFF. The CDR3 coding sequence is TGTGCCAGCAGCCCTGGGTCCTACACTGAAGCTTTCTTT.

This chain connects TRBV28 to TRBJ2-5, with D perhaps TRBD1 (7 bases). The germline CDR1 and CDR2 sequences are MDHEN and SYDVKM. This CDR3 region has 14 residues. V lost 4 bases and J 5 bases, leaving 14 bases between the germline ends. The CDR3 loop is CASSSRRGRETQYF. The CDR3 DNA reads TGTGCCAGCAGTTCCAGGAGGGGGCGGGAGACCCAGTACTTC.

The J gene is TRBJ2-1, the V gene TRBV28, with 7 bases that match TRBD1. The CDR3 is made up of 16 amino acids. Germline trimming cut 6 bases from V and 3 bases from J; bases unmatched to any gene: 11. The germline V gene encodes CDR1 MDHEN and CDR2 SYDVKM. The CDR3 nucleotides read TGTGCCAGCAGGGGGGTATTTGGACAGGTCTACAATGAGCAGTTCTTC. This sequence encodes CASRGVFGQVYNEQFF. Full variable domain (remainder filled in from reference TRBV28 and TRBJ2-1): DVKVTQSSRYLVKRTGEKVFLECVQDMDHENMFWYRQDPGLGLRLIYFSYDVKMKEKGDIPEGYSVSREKKERFSLILESASTNQTSMYLCASRGVFGQVYNEQFFGPGTRLTVL.

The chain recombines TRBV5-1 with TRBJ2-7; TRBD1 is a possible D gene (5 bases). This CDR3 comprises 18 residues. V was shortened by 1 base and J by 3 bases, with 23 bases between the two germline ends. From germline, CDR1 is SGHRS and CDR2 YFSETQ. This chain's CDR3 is CASSLWQGGVWPVYEQYF. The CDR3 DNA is TGCGCCAGCAGCTTGTGGCAGGGTGGGGTCTGGCCTGTCTACGAGCAGTACTTC.

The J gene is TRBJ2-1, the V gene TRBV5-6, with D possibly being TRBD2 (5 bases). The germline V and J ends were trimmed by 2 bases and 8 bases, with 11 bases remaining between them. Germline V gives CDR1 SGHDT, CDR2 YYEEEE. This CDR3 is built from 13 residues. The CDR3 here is CASSLGLLYEQFF. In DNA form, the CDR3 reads TGTGCCAGCAGCTTAGGACTGCTATATGAGCAGTTCTTC.

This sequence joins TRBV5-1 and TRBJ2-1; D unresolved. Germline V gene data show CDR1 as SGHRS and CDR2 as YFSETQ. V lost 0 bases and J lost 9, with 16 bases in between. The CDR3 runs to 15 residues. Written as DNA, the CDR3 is TGCGCCAGCAGCTTGGGTGGGGAACTACGAGGTGAGCAGTTCTTC. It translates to CASSLGGELRGEQFF.

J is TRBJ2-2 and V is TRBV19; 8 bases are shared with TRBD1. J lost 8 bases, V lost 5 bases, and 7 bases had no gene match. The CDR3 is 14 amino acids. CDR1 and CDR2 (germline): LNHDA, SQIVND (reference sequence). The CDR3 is CASSPQTGEGELFF. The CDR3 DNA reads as TGTGCCAGTAGTCCACAGACAGGGGAGGGGGAGCTGTTTTTT.

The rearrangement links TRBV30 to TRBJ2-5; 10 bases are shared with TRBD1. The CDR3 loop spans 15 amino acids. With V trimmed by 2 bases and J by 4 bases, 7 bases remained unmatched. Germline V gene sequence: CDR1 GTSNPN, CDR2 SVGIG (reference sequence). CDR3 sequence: CAWSRTGGLGETQYF. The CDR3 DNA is TGTGCCTGGAGTCGGACAGGGGGACTCGGAGAGACCCAGTACTTC.

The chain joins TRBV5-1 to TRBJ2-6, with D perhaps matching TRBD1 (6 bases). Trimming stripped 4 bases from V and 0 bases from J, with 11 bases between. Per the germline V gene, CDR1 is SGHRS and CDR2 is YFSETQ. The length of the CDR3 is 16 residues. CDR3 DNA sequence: TGCGCCAGCAGCCTTGGACAGTCCTCTGGGGCCAACGTCCTGACTTTC. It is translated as CASSLGQSSGANVLTF.

The CDR3 loop is CASRPSPHPSSYNEQFF. For the CDR3, the DNA is TGTGCCAGCAGACCCTCTCCTCACCCCAGCTCCTACAATGAGCAGTTCTTC. This chain joins TRBV7-6 and TRBJ2-1; D is unresolved. This CDR3 contains 17 residues. With 6 bases removed from V and 0 bases from J, the gap between germline ends came to 18 bases. CDR1 and CDR2 (germline): SGHVS, FNYEAQ.

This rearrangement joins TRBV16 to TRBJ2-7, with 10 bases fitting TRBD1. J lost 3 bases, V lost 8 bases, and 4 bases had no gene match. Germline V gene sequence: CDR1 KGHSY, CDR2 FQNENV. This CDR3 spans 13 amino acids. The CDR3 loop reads CASGWDRGYEQYF. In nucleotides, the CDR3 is TGTGCCAGCGGGTGGGACAGGGGCTACGAGCAGTACTTC.

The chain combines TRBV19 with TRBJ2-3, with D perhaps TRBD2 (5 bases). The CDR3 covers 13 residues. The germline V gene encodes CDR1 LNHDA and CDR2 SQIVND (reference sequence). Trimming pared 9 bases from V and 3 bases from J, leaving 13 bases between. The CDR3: CASSRGPTDTQYF. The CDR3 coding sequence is TGTGCCAGCTCCCGAGGGCCAACAGATACGCAGTATTTT.

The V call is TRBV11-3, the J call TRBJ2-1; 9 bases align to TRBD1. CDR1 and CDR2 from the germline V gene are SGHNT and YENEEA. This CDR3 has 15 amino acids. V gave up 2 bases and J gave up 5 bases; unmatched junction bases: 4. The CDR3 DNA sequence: TGTGCCAGCAGCTTAAGGGACAGGGCCAACAATGAGCAGTTCTTC. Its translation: CASSLRDRANNEQFF.

The CDR3 DNA sequence: TGTGCCACCAGCAGCCGGGGAACCTACGAGCAGTACTTC. Protein sequence: CATSSRGTYEQYF. The J gene is TRBJ2-7, the V gene TRBV15, with D perhaps TRBD2 (5 bases). Per germline, CDR1 LNHNV and CDR2 YYDKDF (reference sequence). V was trimmed by 3 bases and J by 2 bases, leaving 8 bases between them. CDR3 length equals 13 residues.